One and the same sample provided the 25 T cell receptor beta chains below, sequenced in a study of T cell repertoires in cytomegalovirus infection. These TCRs are of unknown antigen specificity. TCRdb reanalysed the reads using MiXCR and keeps one entry per CDR3 protein. The repertoire includes about 920,000 distinct CDR3 sequences, around 32% of them detected once, and about an eighth sits in the top ten. The sample was cultured CD8+ T cells from PBMCs, taken from culture after CMV antigen stimulation. These receptors were obtained from a human donor in good health (CMV status not recorded). Some clones in this sample may be carry-over from other donors' samples.

Details on this clonotype: At one end the junction does not follow the germline gene, possibly because of a read error. V usage is TRBV4-1 and J usage is TRBJ2-5, with 9 bases that match TRBD1. CDR1 is MGHRA and CDR2 is YSYEKL in the germline V gene. This CDR3 comprises 17 residues. CDR3 DNA: TGTGCCAGCAGCCCCCGGGGACAGGGTCGTGGCCAAGAGACCCAGTACTTC. Translated: CASSPRGQGRGQETQYF.

This clonotype was picked up one time. The CDR3 DNA is TGTGCCAGCCGCTCAGGGATTAGCAATCAGCCCCAGCATTTT. This translates into CASRSGISNQPQHF. This chain uses TRBV27 with TRBJ1-5; perhaps TRBD1 as D (5 bases). The germline gives CDR1 MNHEY, CDR2 SMNVEV (reference sequence). The germline V and J ends were trimmed by 8 bases and 0 bases, with 11 bases remaining between them. The CDR3 is 14 amino acids.

In this sample, this clonotype turned up many times. The chain carries TRBV7-9 and TRBJ2-5; the D is unclear. CDR1 is SEHNR, CDR2 FQNEAQ, per germline (reference sequence). Deletions cut 2 bases from V and 2 bases from J, with 3 bases between. The CDR3 length is 12 residues. The CDR3 here is CASSLWQETQYF. Written as DNA, the CDR3 is TGTGCCAGCAGCTTATGGCAAGAGACCCAGTACTTC.

The chain carries TRBV5-4 and TRBJ2-1, with TRBD2 as a possible D gene (5 bases). V was pared by 2 bases and J by 8 bases, with 20 bases between. This CDR3 contains 16 residues. In germline, CDR1 is SGHNT, CDR2 YYREEE (reference sequence). This chain's CDR3 is CASSFGRATPLDEQFF. DNA for the CDR3: TGTGCCAGCAGCTTCGGGCGGGCAACGCCCCTCGATGAGCAGTTCTTC.

A word on this clonotype: At one boundary the junction diverges from the germline segment, which might be a read error. The chain joins TRBV7-9 to TRBJ1-2, with a possible D match to TRBD1 (6 bases). The CDR3 has 14 amino acids. Looked up from germline, CDR1 is SEHNR and CDR2 is FQNEAQ (reference sequence). The CDR3 sequence: CASCLEGGPYGYTF. The CDR3 bases are TGTGCCAGCTGCTTAGAAGGGGGACCTTATGGCTACACCTTC.

V usage is TRBV6-4 and J usage is TRBJ1-2, with D uncertain. The CDR3 spans 13 residues. V lost 2 bases and J lost 10, with 14 bases in between. Germline loops: CDR1 MRHNA, CDR2 SNTAGT. This CDR3 is CASSDGRLGDYTF. The CDR3 DNA follows: TGTGCCAGCAGTGACGGCAGGCTAGGTGACTACACCTTC.

In its sample, this clonotype was seen a few times. The rearrangement links TRBV28 to TRBJ2-2; TRBD2 might be the D (5 bases). The CDR3 extends over 16 amino acids. V was clipped by 4 bases and J by 0 bases, with 12 bases between them. The germline gives CDR1 MDHEN, CDR2 SYDVKM. The CDR3 DNA sequence: TGTGCCAGCAGTTACCGACGGGGAACGAACACCGGGGAGCTGTTTTTT. Its translation is CASSYRRGTNTGELFF.

This clonotype has more than one count but fewer than ten. The rearrangement uses TRBV7-6 and TRBJ2-1, with D possibly TRBD2 on 6 matching bases. Trimming cost V 4 bases and J 7 bases, with 14 bases left between them. CDR1 and CDR2 from the germline V gene are SGHVS and FNYEAQ. The CDR3 covers 14 residues. The CDR3 region has the DNA TGTGCCAGCAGCTCCCCGACTAGAATGAATGAGCAGTTCTTC. This encodes CASSSPTRMNEQFF.

The chain couples TRBV12-3 or TRBV12-4 to TRBJ2-3; either TRBD1 or TRBD2 may fit D (5 bases each). The CDR3 spans 16 residues. V lost 7 bases to trimming and J lost 0 bases, with 17 bases between them. CDR3 DNA: TGTGCCAGCATGGGGACCTCCTCCCCAAGCACAGATACGCAGTATTTT. It is translated as CASMGTSSPSTDTQYF.

This chain joins TRBV28 and TRBJ2-1; D is undetermined. Trimming removed 6 bases from V and 0 bases from J, with 9 bases in between. In germline, CDR1 is MDHEN, CDR2 SYDVKM. CDR3 length: 14 amino acids. The CDR3 nucleotides are TGTGCCAGCAGCCCAAAAGTCTCCTACAATGAGCAGTTCTTC. Translation: CASSPKVSYNEQFF.

The chain has TRBV28 and TRBJ2-7, with 9 bases aligning to TRBD1. The CDR3 runs to 11 residues. CDR1 MDHEN and CDR2 SYDVKM come from the germline V gene. This CDR3 is CASSTGGKLHV. The CDR3 DNA reads as TGTGCCAGCAGTACAGGGGGCAAGTTGCACGTC.

This chain joins TRBV10-3 and TRBJ1-2; D unclear. The V gene's germline CDR1 is ENHRY and CDR2 SYGVKD. The CDR3 covers 14 residues. Trimming took 3 bases from V and 3 from J, leaving 11 bases between them. Here the CDR3 reads CAISDPDGHYGYTF. Written as DNA, the CDR3 is TGTGCCATCAGTGACCCGGACGGACACTATGGCTACACCTTC.

This clonotype was observed a handful of times. The J gene is TRBJ2-7, the V gene TRBV6-8; TRBD2 aligns across 11 bases. Germline values: CDR1 MNHGY, CDR2 SAAAGT. The ends lost 10 bases at V and 3 bases at J; junction bases unmatched: 8. The CDR3 runs to 14 residues. In DNA, the CDR3 is TGTGCCACCTCGAAAGGGACTAGCGGCTACGAGCAGTACTTC. The encoded protein is CATSKGTSGYEQYF.

This chain joins TRBV4-3 and TRBJ1-4, with 7 bases identical to TRBD1. Trimming removed 3 bases from V and 6 bases from J; junction bases left unmatched: 7. The germline gives CDR1 LGHNA, CDR2 YSLEER. The CDR3 runs to 15 residues. The CDR3 loop is CASSHVGGADEKLFF. Written as DNA, the CDR3 is TGCGCCAGCAGCCACGTAGGGGGCGCGGATGAAAAACTGTTTTTT.

The chain joins TRBV5-4 to TRBJ2-1; maybe TRBD2 (7 bases). The V and J ends lost 4 bases and 6 bases respectively, with 23 bases between them. Looked up from germline, CDR1 is SGHNT and CDR2 is YYREEE (reference sequence). This CDR3 has 17 amino acids. CDR3 coding DNA: TGTGCCAGCAGCCTCCCAGAGGGGCGGGGGCCAGTCAATGAGCAGTTCTTC. Translated, it gives CASSLPEGRGPVNEQFF. Together with reference TRBV5-4 and TRBJ2-1, the CDR3 gives the full variable domain: ETGVTQSPTHLIKTRGQQVTLRCSSQSGHNTVSWYQQALGQGPQFIFQYYREEENGRGNFPPRFSGLQFPNYSSELNVNALELDDSALYLCASSLPEGRGPVNEQFFGPGTRLTVL.

This clonotype was seen many times. The chain links TRBV5-4 to TRBJ1-1; D remains unclear. V dropped 8 bases and J dropped 0 bases, with 11 bases sitting between them. This CDR3 region has 13 residues. Looked up from germline, CDR1 is SGHNT and CDR2 is YYREEE (reference sequence). The CDR3 nucleotides are TGTGCCAGTAGCCCTGAAATGAACACTGAAGCTTTCTTT. Encoded protein: CASSPEMNTEAFF.

This clonotype was recorded at least ten times. This chain uses TRBV7-9 with TRBJ1-4; D not certain. V was shortened by 5 bases and J by 3 bases, with 16 bases between the two germline ends. This CDR3 contains 16 residues. The germline V gene encodes CDR1 SEHNR and CDR2 FQNEAQ (reference sequence). CDR3 sequence reads: CASSPKVRAANEKLFF. CDR3 bases: TGTGCCAGCAGCCCGAAGGTTCGCGCAGCTAATGAAAAACTGTTTTTT.

In its sample, this clonotype was seen many times. V usage is TRBV12-3 or TRBV12-4 and J usage is TRBJ1-5; TRBD1 agrees at 9 bases. Trimming cost V 6 bases and J 3 bases; bases outside gene matches: 3. The CDR3 contains 14 residues. The CDR3, as DNA: TGTGCCAGCAGCCGGACAGGGGACAATCAGCCCCAGCATTTT. It specifies CASSRTGDNQPQHF.

The chain joins TRBV19 to TRBJ2-2; D unresolved. This CDR3 is built from 12 residues. Trimming pared 5 bases from V and 7 bases from J, leaving 8 bases between. The V gene's germline CDR1 is LNHDA and CDR2 SQIVND (reference sequence). The CDR3 sequence: CASSVVNGELFF. The DNA for the CDR3 is TGTGCCAGTAGTGTGGTTAACGGGGAGCTGTTTTTT.

This clonotype was observed once. The genes are TRBV29-1 and TRBJ2-1; TRBD1 matches 11 bases. Trimming took 6 bases from V and 7 from J; bases not matched to a gene: 5. The germline gives CDR1 SQVTM, CDR2 ANQGSEA. The CDR3 is made up of 13 amino acids. The chain's CDR3 is CSVRDRGRNEQFF. The CDR3 DNA reads TGCAGCGTCCGGGACAGGGGGAGGAATGAGCAGTTCTTC.

The V call is TRBV12-3 or TRBV12-4, the J call TRBJ2-1; D is ambiguous. V lost 2 bases and J lost 9, with 11 bases in between. This CDR3 contains 13 residues. The CDR3 is CASSLSPLSEQFF. CDR3 in DNA: TGTGCCAGCAGTTTATCCCCCCTTAGTGAGCAGTTCTTC.

This clonotype was picked up many times. J is TRBJ1-2 and V is TRBV12-3 or TRBV12-4, with TRBD1 identical over 7 bases. The CDR3 consists of 13 residues. Trimming cost V 8 bases and J 7 bases; bases outside gene matches: 10. This CDR3 is CASLGGQSAGYTF. CDR3 DNA sequence: TGTGCCAGCCTGGGGGGACAGTCGGCTGGCTACACCTTC.

Here the CDR3 DNA reads TGTGCCACCAGTGAGGGTCAAGATAGCAATCAGCCCCAGCATTTT. This codes for CATSEGQDSNQPQHF. The chain combines TRBV24-1 with TRBJ1-5; D gene ambiguous. Per germline, CDR1 KGHDR and CDR2 SFDVKD. Deletions cut 4 bases from V and 0 bases from J, with 9 bases between. The length of the CDR3 is 15 residues.

This sequence joins TRBV20-1 and TRBJ1-5; 7 bases line up with TRBD1. Trimming took 4 bases from V and 3 from J; bases not matched to a gene: 21. Germline CDR1 is DFQATT and CDR2 is SNEGSKA (reference sequence). The CDR3 loop spans 19 amino acids. The DNA for the CDR3 is TGCAGTGCTAAGACAGGGTTAAGAGTATTGGGGGGCTCCAATCAGCCCCAGCATTTT. Its translation is CSAKTGLRVLGGSNQPQHF.

Only a few counts were recorded for this clonotype. The chain recombines TRBV6-5 with TRBJ2-7; possibly TRBD1 for D (7 bases). Germline V gene sequence: CDR1 MNHEY, CDR2 SVGAGI. This CDR3 contains 16 residues. The V end lost 2 bases, the J end lost 4 bases, and 18 bases lay between the germline ends. CDR3 sequence reads: CASSYTADRAGYEQYF. Here the CDR3 DNA reads TGTGCCAGCAGTTACACCGCCGACAGGGCGGGGTACGAGCAGTACTTC.